This T cell receptor beta chain came from a study of control samples from healthy donors and cancer patients. This table comes from immunoSEQ multiplex PCR, and its TCRdb copy is limited to in-frame clones, with some not included. This table has roughly 370,000 clones, about 93% appearing once. CDR3 length: 17 amino acids. J was trimmed by 4 bases and V by 1 base; bases with no gene match: 9. CDR1 and CDR2 from the germline V gene are SGHVS and FQNEAQ. This clonotype was obtained from a man aged 35-49 years with head and neck cancer. The sample consisted of PBMCs. The chain joins TRBV7-8 to TRBJ1-5, with TRBD1 matching over 8 bases. The CDR3 loop is CASSLVGGQALNQPQHF. The CDR3 bases are TGTGCCAGCAGCTTAGTAGGGGGACAGGCTCTTAATCAGCCCCAGCATTTT.